The 24 T cell receptor beta chains below all came from one sample that was sequenced in a study of a mutant IDH1 vaccine in newly diagnosed glioma. Profiled with immunoSEQ multiplex PCR; TCRdb holds only in-frame clones, not every one. This table holds 40,000 to 45,000 clones, 65% to 90% found once. These TCRs' antigens remain unknown. The time point denotes: week 47, end of study. It was 300 ug of mutant IDH1 20-mer peptide that made up each vaccine dose, given with topical imiquimod. Sequenced material: PBMCs, taken from a glioma patient whose treatment included an IDH1 peptide vaccine. Source of these receptors: a man younger than 30 with glioma. Some clones in this sample may be carry-over from other donors' samples.

This chain uses TRBV30 with TRBJ1-2; no reliable D call. This CDR3 has 12 residues. The germline V gene has CDR1 GTSNPN and CDR2 SVGIG (reference sequence). Trimming removed 2 bases at V and 7 bases at J, with 11 bases between. The CDR3 bases are TGTGCCTGGAGTCGGCAGACCGGTGGCTACACCTTC. Translated, it gives CAWSRQTGGYTF.

Only a few counts were recorded for this clone. The chain employs TRBV19 and TRBJ1-1; D possibly corresponds to TRBD1 (6 bases). V was shortened by 4 bases and J by 7 bases, with 16 bases between the two germline ends. This CDR3 has 14 amino acids. Germline CDR1 is LNHDA and CDR2 is SQIVND (reference sequence). CDR3 nucleotide sequence: TGTGCCAGTAGTAATGGCGGGGGGGGCCTTGAAGCTTTCTTT. Encoded protein: CASSNGGGGLEAFF.

The CDR3 sequence: CASSQRDRGLVTEAFF. In DNA, the CDR3 is TGTGCCAGCAGCCAACGGGACAGGGGGCTAGTCACTGAAGCTTTCTTT. J is TRBJ1-1 and V is TRBV6-6, with 12 bases matching TRBD1. Germline V gives CDR1 MNHNY, CDR2 SVGAGI (reference sequence). The CDR3 has 16 amino acids. J gave up 4 bases and V 6 bases, and 9 bases lay outside the gene matches.

The chain joins TRBV29-1 to TRBJ1-5, with D possibly TRBD1 on 5 matching bases. With 4 bases removed from V and 1 base from J, the gap between germline ends came to 8 bases. The CDR3 has 13 residues. In germline, CDR1 is SQVTM, CDR2 ANQGSEA. This chain's CDR3 is CSVGRDSNQPQHF. CDR3 nucleotides: TGCAGCGTTGGGAGGGACAGCAATCAGCCCCAGCATTTT.

V gene TRBV6-4 combines with J gene TRBJ1-1; D is possibly TRBD1 (6 bases). The V end was cut by 6 bases, the J end by 0 bases, with 11 bases between. Germline V gene sequence: CDR1 MRHNA, CDR2 SNTAGT. The length of the CDR3 is 14 residues. This CDR3 reads CASSPTGMNTEAFF. CDR3 sequence (DNA): TGTGCCAGCAGCCCTACAGGGATGAACACTGAAGCTTTCTTT.

The V gene is TRBV15, the J gene TRBJ2-5; 8 nucleotides align to TRBD2. This CDR3 has 14 residues. Germline lookup yields CDR1 LNHNV and CDR2 YYDKDF (reference sequence). V trimming: 5 bases; J trimming: 7 bases; junction bases outside the gene matches: 9. The CDR3 spells CATSRLAGSPTQYF. Written as DNA, the CDR3 is TGTGCCACCAGCCGTTTAGCGGGATCTCCGACCCAGTACTTC.

The chain recombines TRBV4-1 with TRBJ1-4, with 8 nucleotides matching TRBD1. CDR1 and CDR2 from the germline V gene are MGHRA and YSYEKL. CDR3 length: 18 amino acids. The J segment lost 5 bases and the V segment lost 2 bases, leaving 13 bases of the junction unmatched. This CDR3 reads CASSQRDDRGGRNEKLFF. The CDR3 DNA follows: TGCGCCAGCAGCCAAAGGGATGACAGGGGCGGCCGGAATGAAAAACTGTTTTTT.

This chain connects TRBV10-3 to TRBJ1-1, with D maybe TRBD1 (5 bases). Germline assignment: CDR1 ENHRY and CDR2 SYGVKD. V was pared by 6 bases and J by 0 bases, with 14 bases between. The CDR3 runs 15 residues. CDR3 sequence (DNA): TGTGCCATCAGCCCTATTCTGGGGCTGAACACTGAAGCTTTCTTT. Its protein product is CAISPILGLNTEAFF.

This clone was picked up one time. The V gene is TRBV15, the J gene TRBJ2-1; a possible D gene is TRBD2 (7 bases). This CDR3 is built from 18 residues. Trimming took 0 bases from V and 1 from J, leaving 16 bases between them. The germline V gene has CDR1 LNHNV and CDR2 YYDKDF (reference sequence). CDR3 DNA sequence: TGTGCCACCAGCAGAGATTTCGGGGGGCAAGGATCCTACAATGAGCAGTTCTTC. This gives the protein CATSRDFGGQGSYNEQFF.

This clone was detected a few times. The rearrangement links TRBV20-1 to TRBJ1-4; D is unresolved. Between the trimmed V and J ends, which lost 6 bases and 8 bases, there was a span of 10 bases. The germline V gene encodes CDR1 DFQATT and CDR2 SNEGSKA (reference sequence). The CDR3 sequence is 11 residues long. CDR3 protein: CSARRWEKLFF. The CDR3 DNA sequence: TGCAGTGCGCGACGTTGGGAAAAACTGTTTTTT.

J is TRBJ1-2 and V is TRBV7-9, with TRBD1 matching over 8 bases. This CDR3 has 16 residues. Germline-derived CDR1 and CDR2 are SEHNR and FQNEAQ (reference sequence). The J segment lost 8 bases and the V segment lost 6 bases, leaving 17 bases of the junction unmatched. CDR3 in amino acids: CASRGSPTGQATGYTF. CDR3 in DNA: TGTGCCAGCAGAGGGAGCCCTACGGGACAGGCGACGGGCTACACCTTC.

This clone was seen only a few times. The rearrangement links TRBV18 to TRBJ2-1; the D gene could be TRBD1 or TRBD2 (5 bases each). This CDR3 is built from 12 residues. Germline V gives CDR1 KGHSH, CDR2 LQKENI. Trimming shortened V by 4 bases and J by 8 bases, and 9 bases separated the two germline ends. The CDR3 sequence is CASSRDPHEQFF. DNA for the CDR3: TGTGCCAGCTCACGGGACCCCCATGAGCAGTTCTTC. The variable domain in full, completed from reference TRBV18 and TRBJ2-1, reads NAGVMQNPRHLVRRRGQEARLRCSPMKGHSHVYWYRQLPEEGLKFMVYLQKENIIDESGMPKERFSAEFPKEGPSILRIQQVVRGDSAAYFCASSRDPHEQFFGPGTRLTVL.

This chain joins TRBV7-9 and TRBJ2-1; TRBD2 matches at 9 bases. Trimming cost V 5 bases and J 6 bases; bases outside gene matches: 8. Germline CDR1 SEHNR, CDR2 FQNEAQ (reference sequence). CDR3 length equals 15 residues. The CDR3 protein is CASSPAGRGGNEQFF. The CDR3, as DNA: TGTGCCAGCAGCCCGGCAGGGCGGGGGGGCAATGAGCAGTTCTTC.

The chain couples TRBV13 to TRBJ2-7; 13 bases agree with TRBD2. V lost 5 bases and J lost 1; bases outside the gene matches: 5. The CDR3 covers 16 residues. Germline assignment: CDR1 PRHDT and CDR2 FYEKMQ (reference sequence). The DNA of the CDR3 is TGTGCCAGCAGCACCCGGACTAGCGGGAGTTCCTACGAGCAGTACTTC. This translates into CASSTRTSGSSYEQYF.

V gene TRBV2 combines with J gene TRBJ1-5; 11 bases are a match to TRBD1. From germline, CDR1 is SNHLY and CDR2 FYNNEI. The CDR3 totals 17 residues. J was trimmed by 2 bases and V by 8 bases; bases with no gene match: 11. As DNA, the CDR3 is TGTGCCAGCGGGTCGGGACAGGGGGGAGTGGGCAATCAGCCCCAGCATTTT. Amino acids: CASGSGQGGVGNQPQHF.

Only one count was recorded for this clone. The chain combines TRBV30 with TRBJ2-1, with 8 bases fitting TRBD2. Germline assignment: CDR1 GTSNPN and CDR2 SVGIG (reference sequence). The CDR3 has 14 amino acids. V gave up 5 bases and J gave up 2 bases; unmatched junction bases: 5. CDR3 region: CAWDRGGTYNEQFF. The CDR3 nucleotides read TGTGCCTGGGACCGGGGGGGGACCTACAATGAGCAGTTCTTC.

The V and J genes are TRBV5-1 and TRBJ2-7; TRBD2 agrees at 9 bases. This CDR3 has 16 amino acids. In germline, CDR1 is SGHRS, CDR2 YFSETQ. With V trimmed by 0 bases and J by 2 bases, 6 bases remained unmatched. In DNA form, the CDR3 reads TGCGCCAGCAGCTTGGATGTGACTAGCGGTCCCTACGAGCAGTACTTC. Translated: CASSLDVTSGPYEQYF.

CDR3 DNA sequence: TGTGCCAGCATGCCGGACACCTACACTGAAGCTTTCTTT. This encodes CASMPDTYTEAFF. This chain connects TRBV2 to TRBJ1-1, with a tentative D call TRBD1 (5 bases). Looked up from germline, CDR1 is SNHLY and CDR2 is FYNNEI. The CDR3 is made up of 13 amino acids. V was clipped by 7 bases and J by 3 bases, with 12 bases between them.

This clone is medium-sized by share. The chain employs TRBV6-4 and TRBJ1-5; unclear D gene. Germline CDR1 reads MRHNA; CDR2 reads SNTAGT. The V end was cut by 3 bases, the J end by 0 bases, with 18 bases between. The length of the CDR3 is 18 residues. CDR3 sequence reads: CASSEVGPKLNSNQPQHF. CDR3 DNA: TGTGCCAGCAGTGAGGTCGGGCCGAAACTTAATAGCAATCAGCCCCAGCATTTT.

The J gene is TRBJ1-1, the V gene TRBV29-1; 10 bases are shared with TRBD1. The CDR3 loop spans 12 amino acids. After removal of 7 bases from V and 10 bases from J, the junction contained 9 bases not matched to a gene. Germline values: CDR1 SQVTM, CDR2 ANQGSEA. The chain's CDR3 is CSAGQGEGRAFF. The CDR3 nucleotides are TGCAGCGCCGGACAGGGGGAGGGAAGAGCTTTCTTT.

CDR3 DNA: TGTGCCAGCAGCTTGGGGCGTCTCAGGGCATACTATGGCTACACCTTC. Translated, it gives CASSLGRLRAYYGYTF. This chain connects TRBV5-4 to TRBJ1-2, with D perhaps matching TRBD1 (5 bases). The germline V gene encodes CDR1 SGHNT and CDR2 YYREEE (reference sequence). The CDR3 spans 16 residues. V was trimmed by 0 bases and J by 3 bases, leaving 15 bases between them.

The V and J genes are TRBV7-2 and TRBJ2-7; tentatively, D is TRBD2 (6 bases). The CDR3 runs to 15 residues. CDR1 is SGHTA, CDR2 FQGNSA, per germline. Deletions cut 4 bases from V and 0 bases from J, with 13 bases between. DNA for the CDR3: TGTGCCAGCAGCTCCGGGACTTTTAGCTCCTACGAGCAGTACTTC. It is translated as CASSSGTFSSYEQYF.

The chain employs TRBV30 and TRBJ1-4, with a possible D match to TRBD1 (6 bases). Per germline, CDR1 GTSNPN and CDR2 SVGIG (reference sequence). With 7 bases removed from V and 3 bases from J, the gap between germline ends came to 12 bases. The CDR3 covers 13 residues. This CDR3 is CASQGYPNEKLFF. In DNA form, the CDR3 reads TGTGCCTCGCAGGGGTACCCTAATGAAAAACTGTTTTTT.

The chain has TRBV28 and TRBJ1-1; 9 nucleotides line up with TRBD1. From germline, CDR1 is MDHEN and CDR2 SYDVKM. The CDR3 is 15 amino acids. V lost 3 bases and J lost 1; bases outside the gene matches: 3. DNA of the CDR3: TGTGCCAGCAGTTTCCGGGACAGGGCGAACACTGAAGCTTTCTTT. Its protein is CASSFRDRANTEAFF.